The sequence of this T cell receptor (beta chain) was determined in a study of blood T cell repertoires in COVID-19. Study-wide context: Material from acute and convalescent COVID-19 was sourced from the United States, Italy and Spain. From T cells, B-cell-depleted T cells, or PBMCs came the material, which was cDNA or gDNA.

Per the original methods: Estimated nucleated cell counts came from reference gene primer amplification. The protocol was immunoSEQ multiplex PCR, while the TCRdb copy is restricted to in-frame clones and leaves out a portion. From that table come the V and J calls and clone size; the DNA was used to work out D and trimming. The sample yields about 240,000 clones, roughly 86% seen once. Trimming stripped 0 bases from V and 12 bases from J, with 9 bases between. The CDR3 extends over 12 amino acids. Germline V lookup: CDR1 LNHNV, CDR2 YYDKDF (reference sequence). The sample taken for sequencing was peripheral blood. The chain couples TRBV15 to TRBJ2-1; tentatively, D is TRBD1 (6 bases). The origin of this receptor is an elderly man with acute or convalescent COVID-19. As DNA, the CDR3 is TGTGCCACCAGCAGAGAAACAGGGTCGCAGTTCTTC. It yields the protein CATSRETGSQFF. The variable domain in full, with the rest retrieved from reference TRBV15 and TRBJ2-1, is DAMVIQNPRYQVTQFGKPVTLSCSQTLNHNVMYWYQQKSSQAPKLLFHYYDKDFNNEADTPDNFQSRRPNTSFCFLDIRSPGLGDTAMYLCATSRETGSQFFGPGTRLTVL.